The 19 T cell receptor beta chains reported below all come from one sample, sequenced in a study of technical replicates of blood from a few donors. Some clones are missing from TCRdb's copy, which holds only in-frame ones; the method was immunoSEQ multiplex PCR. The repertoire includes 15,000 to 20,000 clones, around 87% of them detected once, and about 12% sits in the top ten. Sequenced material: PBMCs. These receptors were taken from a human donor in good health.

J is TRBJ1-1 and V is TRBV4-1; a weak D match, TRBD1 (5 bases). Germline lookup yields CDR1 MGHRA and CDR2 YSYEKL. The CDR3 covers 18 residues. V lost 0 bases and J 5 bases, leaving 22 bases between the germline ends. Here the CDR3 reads CASSQDTGVGTLGTEAFF. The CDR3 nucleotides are TGCGCCAGCAGCCAAGATACGGGGGTAGGGACCCTAGGAACTGAAGCTTTCTTT.

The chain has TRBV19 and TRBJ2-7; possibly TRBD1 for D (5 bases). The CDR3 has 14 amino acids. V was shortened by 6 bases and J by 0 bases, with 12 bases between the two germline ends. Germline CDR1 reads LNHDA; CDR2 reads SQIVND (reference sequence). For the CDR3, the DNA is TGTGCCAGTAGACGTGACAGTACCTCCTACGAGCAGTACTTC. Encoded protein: CASRRDSTSYEQYF. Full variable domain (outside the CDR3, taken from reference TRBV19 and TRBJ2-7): DGGITQSPKYLFRKEGQNVTLSCEQNLNHDAMYWYRQDPGQGLRLIYYSQIVNDFQKGDIAEGYSVSREKKESFPLTVTSAQKNPTAFYLCASRRDSTSYEQYFGPGTRLTVT.

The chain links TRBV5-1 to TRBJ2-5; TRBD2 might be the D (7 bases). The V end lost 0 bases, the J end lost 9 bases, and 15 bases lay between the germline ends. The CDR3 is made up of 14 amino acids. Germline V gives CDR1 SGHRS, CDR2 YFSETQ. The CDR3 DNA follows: TGCGCCAGCAGCTTGGCCCCTGGAGGGGGGGCCCAGTACTTC. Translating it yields CASSLAPGGGAQYF.

CDR3 DNA sequence: TGTGCCAGCTCACGGGACAGCCCTAACTATGGCTACACCTTC. Its protein is CASSRDSPNYGYTF. The chain links TRBV18 to TRBJ1-2, with 7 bases identical to TRBD1. This CDR3 has 14 residues. After removal of 4 bases from V and 0 bases from J, the junction contained 2 bases not matched to a gene. The germline V gene encodes CDR1 KGHSH and CDR2 LQKENI.

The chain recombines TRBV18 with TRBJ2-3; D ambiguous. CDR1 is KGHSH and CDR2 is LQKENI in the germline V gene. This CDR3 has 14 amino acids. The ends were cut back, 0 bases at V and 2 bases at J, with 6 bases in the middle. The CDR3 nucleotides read TGTGCCAGCTCACCACCGAGTCTCACAGATACGCAGTATTTT. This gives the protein CASSPPSLTDTQYF.

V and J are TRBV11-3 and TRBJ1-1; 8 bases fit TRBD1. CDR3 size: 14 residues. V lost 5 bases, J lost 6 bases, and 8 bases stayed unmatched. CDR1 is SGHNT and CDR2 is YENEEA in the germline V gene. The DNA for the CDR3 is TGTGCCAGCAGCCAGACAGGGGCGGTGGCTGAAGCTTTCTTT. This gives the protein CASSQTGAVAEAFF.

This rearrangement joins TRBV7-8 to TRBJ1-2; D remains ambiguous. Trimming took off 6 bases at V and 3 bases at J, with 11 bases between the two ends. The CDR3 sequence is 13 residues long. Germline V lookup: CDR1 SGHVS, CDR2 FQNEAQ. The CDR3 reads CASSPRLDYGYTF. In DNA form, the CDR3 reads TGTGCCAGCAGTCCACGACTGGACTATGGCTACACCTTC. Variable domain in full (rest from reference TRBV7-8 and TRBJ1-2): GAGVSQSPRYKVAKRGQDVALRCDPISGHVSLFWYQQALGQGPEFLTYFQNEAQLDKSGLPSDRFFAERPEGSVSTLKIQRTQQEDSAVYLCASSPRLDYGYTFGSGTRLTVV.

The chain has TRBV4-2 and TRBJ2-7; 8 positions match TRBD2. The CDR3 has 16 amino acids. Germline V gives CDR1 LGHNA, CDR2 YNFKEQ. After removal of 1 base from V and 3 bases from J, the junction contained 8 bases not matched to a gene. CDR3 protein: CASSQVSGSGDYEQYF. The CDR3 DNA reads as TGTGCCAGCAGCCAAGTAAGCGGGAGTGGGGACTACGAGCAGTACTTC.

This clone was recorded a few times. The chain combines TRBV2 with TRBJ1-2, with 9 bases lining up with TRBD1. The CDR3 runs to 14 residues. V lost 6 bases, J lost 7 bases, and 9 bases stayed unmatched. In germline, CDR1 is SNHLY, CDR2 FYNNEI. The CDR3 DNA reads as TGTGCCAGCAGCTCCGGGACAGGGTCGGGTGGCTACACCTTC. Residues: CASSSGTGSGGYTF.

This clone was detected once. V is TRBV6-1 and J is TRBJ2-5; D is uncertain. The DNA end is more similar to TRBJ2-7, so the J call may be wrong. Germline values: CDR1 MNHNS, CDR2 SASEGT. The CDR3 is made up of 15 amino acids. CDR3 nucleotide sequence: TGTGCCAGCAGCGAACCACGGAGCCCTTCCTACGAGCAGTACTTC. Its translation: CASSEPRSPSYEQYF.

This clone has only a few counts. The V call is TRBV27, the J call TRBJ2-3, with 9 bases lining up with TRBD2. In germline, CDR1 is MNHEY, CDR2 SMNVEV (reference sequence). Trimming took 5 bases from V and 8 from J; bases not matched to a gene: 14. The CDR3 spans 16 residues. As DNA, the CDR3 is TGTGCCAGCAGTCTCGGGGCGGGAGGGGGGAGCGGTACGCAGTATTTT. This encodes CASSLGAGGGSGTQYF.

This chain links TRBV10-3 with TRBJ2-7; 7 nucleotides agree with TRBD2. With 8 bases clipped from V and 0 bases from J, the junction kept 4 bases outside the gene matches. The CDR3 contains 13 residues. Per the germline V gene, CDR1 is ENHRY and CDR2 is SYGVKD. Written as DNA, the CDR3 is TGTGCCATCGGGGAGGGAATCTCCTACGAGCAGTACTTC. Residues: CAIGEGISYEQYF.

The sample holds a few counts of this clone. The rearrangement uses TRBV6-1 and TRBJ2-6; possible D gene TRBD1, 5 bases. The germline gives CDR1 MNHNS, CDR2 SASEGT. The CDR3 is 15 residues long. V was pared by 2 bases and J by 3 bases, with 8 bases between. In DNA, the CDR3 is TGTGCCAGCAGTGAAAGGGGTGATGGGGCCAACGTCCTGACTTTC. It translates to CASSERGDGANVLTF.

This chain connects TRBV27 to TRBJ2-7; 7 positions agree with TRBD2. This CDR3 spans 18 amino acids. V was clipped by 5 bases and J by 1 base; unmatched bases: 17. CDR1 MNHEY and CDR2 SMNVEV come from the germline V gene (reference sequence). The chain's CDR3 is CASSTTRSSGTGSYEQYF. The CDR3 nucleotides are TGTGCCAGCAGTACAACACGCTCCAGCGGGACGGGTTCCTACGAGCAGTACTTC.

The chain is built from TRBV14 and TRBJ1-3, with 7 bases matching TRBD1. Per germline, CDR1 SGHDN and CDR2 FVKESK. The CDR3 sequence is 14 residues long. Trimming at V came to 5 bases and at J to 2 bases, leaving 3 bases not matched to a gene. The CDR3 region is CASSSGTAGNTIYF. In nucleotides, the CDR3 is TGTGCCAGCAGCTCCGGGACAGCTGGAAACACCATATATTTT.

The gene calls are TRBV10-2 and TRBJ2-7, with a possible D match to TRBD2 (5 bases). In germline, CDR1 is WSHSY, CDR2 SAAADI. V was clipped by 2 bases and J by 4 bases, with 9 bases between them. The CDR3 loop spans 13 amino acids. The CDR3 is CASSEPTRYEQYF. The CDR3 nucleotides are TGCGCCAGCAGTGAGCCAACTAGGTACGAGCAGTACTTC.

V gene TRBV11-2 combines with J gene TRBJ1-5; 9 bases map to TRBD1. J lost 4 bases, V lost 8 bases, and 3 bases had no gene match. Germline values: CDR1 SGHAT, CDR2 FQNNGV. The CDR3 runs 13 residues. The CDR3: CASSGTGNQPQHF. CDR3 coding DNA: TGTGCCAGCTCCGGGACAGGGAATCAGCCCCAGCATTTT.

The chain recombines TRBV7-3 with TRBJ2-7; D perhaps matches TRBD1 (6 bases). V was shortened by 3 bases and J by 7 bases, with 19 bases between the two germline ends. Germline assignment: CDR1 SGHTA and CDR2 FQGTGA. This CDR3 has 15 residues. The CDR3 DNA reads TGTGCCAGCAGCTTGGGTGGGCCAGGGGTAGGGGAGCAGTACTTC. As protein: CASSLGGPGVGEQYF.

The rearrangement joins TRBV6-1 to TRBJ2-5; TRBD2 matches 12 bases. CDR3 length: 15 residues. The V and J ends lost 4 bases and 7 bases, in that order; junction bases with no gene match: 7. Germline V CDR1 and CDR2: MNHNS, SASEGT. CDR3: CASSGGLAGRGTQYF. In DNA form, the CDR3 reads TGTGCCAGCAGTGGGGGACTAGCGGGTCGCGGGACCCAGTACTTC.